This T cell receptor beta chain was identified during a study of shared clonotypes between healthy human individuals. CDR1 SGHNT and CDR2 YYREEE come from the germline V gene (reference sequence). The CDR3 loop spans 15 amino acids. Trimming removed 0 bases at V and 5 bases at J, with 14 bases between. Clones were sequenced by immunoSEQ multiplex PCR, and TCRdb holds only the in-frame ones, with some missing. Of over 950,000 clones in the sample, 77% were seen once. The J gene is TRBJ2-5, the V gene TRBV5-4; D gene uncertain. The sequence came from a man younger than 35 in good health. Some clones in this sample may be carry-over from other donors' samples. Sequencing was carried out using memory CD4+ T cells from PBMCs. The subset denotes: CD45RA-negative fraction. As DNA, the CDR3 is TGTGCCAGCAGCTTGGATACTTACAGCCAGGAGACCCAGTACTTC. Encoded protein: CASSLDTYSQETQYF.